What follows are 23 T cell receptor beta chains derived from one specimen sequenced in a study of memory CD4+ T cells and cytomegalovirus serostatus. Libraries were prepared by immunoSEQ multiplex PCR; TCRdb keeps only in-frame clonotypes and omits some of them. The sample consists of nearly 50,000 clones, just under 80% of them appearing once. The sort gate was single viable CD3+CD4+CD8-CD45RO+ cells for memory CD4+ T cells. Sequencing was performed on memory CD4+ T cells from blood. These receptor sequences come from an adult in good health and CMV-seronegative.

DNA of the CDR3: TGTGCCAGCAGCCCTGGGACGGTGAACACTGAAGCTTTCTTT. This sequence encodes CASSPGTVNTEAFF. This sequence joins TRBV7-6 and TRBJ1-1, with D possibly matching TRBD1 (5 bases). The CDR3 has 14 residues. Germline CDR1 SGHVS, CDR2 FNYEAQ. V lost 5 bases and J 0 bases, leaving 10 bases between the germline ends.

V and J are TRBV10-1 and TRBJ1-1; maybe TRBD1 (6 bases). This CDR3 spans 13 amino acids. Trimming stripped 3 bases from V and 8 bases from J, with 13 bases between. Germline loops: CDR1 WNHNN, CDR2 SYGVQD (reference sequence). The CDR3 region is CASSERTVIEAFF. As DNA, the CDR3 is TGCGCCAGCAGTGAAAGGACAGTGATCGAAGCTTTCTTT.

The V call is TRBV2, the J call TRBJ2-7; 9 bases line up with TRBD2. The CDR3 runs to 15 residues. The V gene's germline CDR1 is SNHLY and CDR2 FYNNEI. The trim removed 5 bases at V and 6 bases at J, leaving 11 bases unmatched. The CDR3 protein is CASSYLAGARVEQYF. The CDR3, as DNA: TGTGCCAGCAGTTACTTAGCGGGAGCAAGGGTCGAGCAGTACTTC.

The rearrangement joins TRBV11-2 to TRBJ2-7; 10 nucleotides align to TRBD2. Germline loops: CDR1 SGHAT, CDR2 FQNNGV. The V segment lost 1 base and the J segment 0 bases; nucleotides outside the gene matches: 3. This CDR3 spans 16 amino acids. The CDR3 reads CASSLGLAGVSYEQYF. CDR3 DNA: TGTGCCAGCAGCTTAGGTCTAGCGGGGGTCTCCTACGAGCAGTACTTC.

This clone appeared a few times. The V and J genes are TRBV14 and TRBJ1-4; D is uncertain. This CDR3 is built from 13 residues. Trimming took off 0 bases at V and 6 bases at J, with 5 bases between the two ends. In germline, CDR1 is SGHDN, CDR2 FVKESK. CDR3 residues: CASSQDSYEKLFF. CDR3 DNA sequence: TGTGCCAGCAGCCAAGACTCATATGAAAAACTGTTTTTT. The full variable domain, rest sourced from reference TRBV14 and TRBJ1-4, is EAGVTQFPSHSVIEKGQTVTLRCDPISGHDNLYWYRRVMGKEIKFLLHFVKESKQDESGMPNNRFLAERTGGTYSTLKVQPAELEDSGVYFCASSQDSYEKLFFGSGTQLSVL.

The chain combines TRBV6-1 with TRBJ1-1, with a weak D call TRBD1 (6 bases). V lost 6 bases, J lost 1 base, and 12 bases lay in between. CDR1 is MNHNS, CDR2 SASEGT, per germline. There are 14 residues in the CDR3. The CDR3 DNA reads as TGTGCCAGCAGGAAACGGACAGCGAACACTGAAGCTTTCTTT. Translation gives CASRKRTANTEAFF.

The chain carries TRBV29-1 and TRBJ2-6, with D unresolved. Germline V gene sequence: CDR1 SQVTM, CDR2 ANQGSEA. The CDR3 extends over 15 amino acids. The V end lost 3 bases, the J end lost 4 bases, and 13 bases lay between the germline ends. The CDR3 loop is CSVESVRSGANVLTF. As DNA, the CDR3 is TGCAGCGTTGAGTCGGTCCGCTCAGGGGCCAACGTCCTGACTTTC.

This clone has just a few counts. V and J are TRBV5-1 and TRBJ1-1, with 8 bases fitting TRBD1. The V gene end was trimmed by 4 bases and the J gene end by 3 bases; junction bases not matched to a gene: 5. Germline V lookup: CDR1 SGHRS, CDR2 YFSETQ. There are 14 residues in the CDR3. In nucleotides, the CDR3 is TGCGCCAGCAGCCTATCCAGGGGGCACACTGAAGCTTTCTTT. Amino acid sequence: CASSLSRGHTEAFF.

V is TRBV5-1 and J is TRBJ1-2; D ambiguous. The CDR3 is made up of 13 amino acids. The V gene lost 0 bases and the J gene lost 2 bases, with 5 bases spanning the gap. Germline V gene sequence: CDR1 SGHRS, CDR2 YFSETQ. CDR3 amino acids: CASSLGDNYGYTF. The DNA of the CDR3 is TGCGCCAGCAGCTTGGGCGACAACTATGGCTACACCTTC. Full variable domain (remainder filled in from reference TRBV5-1 and TRBJ1-2): KAGVTQTPRYLIKTRGQQVTLSCSPISGHRSVSWYQQTPGQGLQFLFEYFSETQRNKGNFPGRFSGRQFSNSRSEMNVSTLELGDSALYLCASSLGDNYGYTFGSGTRLTVV.

This chain uses TRBV5-1 with TRBJ2-2; a weak D match, TRBD2 (6 bases). Germline CDR1 is SGHRS and CDR2 is YFSETQ. Trimming took off 5 bases at V and 9 bases at J, with 14 bases between the two ends. The CDR3 is made up of 13 amino acids. The CDR3 DNA reads as TGCGCCAGCAGTTCGGGGGTCAGCCGGGAGCTGTTTTTT. Translated, it gives CASSSGVSRELFF.

This chain joins TRBV19 and TRBJ1-2; possibly TRBD1 for D (6 bases). This CDR3 has 14 amino acids. Germline CDR1 and CDR2: LNHDA and SQIVND (reference sequence). The V gene lost 6 bases and the J gene lost 6 bases, with 17 bases spanning the gap. DNA of the CDR3: TGTGCCAGTAGAGACAGGATTAGAGGGGATGGCTACACCTTC. The encoded protein is CASRDRIRGDGYTF.

The J gene is TRBJ2-5, the V gene TRBV2, with a tentative D call TRBD1 (5 bases). Germline V gene sequence: CDR1 SNHLY, CDR2 FYNNEI. The CDR3 is 12 residues long. Trimming left V 7 bases short and J 4 bases short, with 10 bases between. Here the CDR3 reads CASKDTGETQYF. The CDR3 nucleotides are TGTGCCAGCAAGGACACCGGAGAGACCCAGTACTTC.

The chain has TRBV5-4 and TRBJ2-5; perhaps TRBD1 as D (6 bases). The germline CDR1 and CDR2 sequences are SGHNT and YYREEE (reference sequence). There are 15 residues in the CDR3. The germline V and J ends were trimmed by 4 bases and 6 bases, with 19 bases remaining between them. In DNA, the CDR3 is TGTGCCAGCAGCACAACCGGGACACCGGGGAAGACCCAGTACTTC. It yields the protein CASSTTGTPGKTQYF. Drawing the rest from reference TRBV5-4 and TRBJ2-5, the complete variable domain is ETGVTQSPTHLIKTRGQQVTLRCSSQSGHNTVSWYQQALGQGPQFIFQYYREEENGRGNFPPRFSGLQFPNYSSELNVNALELDDSALYLCASSTTGTPGKTQYFGPGTRLLVL.

This sequence joins TRBV9 and TRBJ1-1, with no clear D. There are 13 residues in the CDR3. CDR1 and CDR2 from the germline V gene are SGDLS and YYNGEE. V lost 0 bases, J lost 8 bases, and 11 bases lay in between. The CDR3, as DNA: TGTGCCAGCAGCGTAGGGGTTGAGAGGGAAGCTTTCTTT. This translates into CASSVGVEREAFF.

The chain recombines TRBV4-1 with TRBJ2-2, with D hard to call. The CDR3 extends over 15 amino acids. CDR1 and CDR2 from the germline V gene are MGHRA and YSYEKL. V was pared by 6 bases and J by 1 base, with 12 bases between. In nucleotides, the CDR3 is TGCGCCAGCAGTCCATCAGGCAGGAACACCGGGGAGCTGTTTTTT. This codes for CASSPSGRNTGELFF.

The chain uses TRBV5-1 and TRBJ2-2; the match to TRBD2 covers 8 bases. The CDR3 sequence is 16 residues long. Germline lookup yields CDR1 SGHRS and CDR2 YFSETQ. V shed 4 bases and J 2 bases; nucleotides not matched to a gene: 7. In DNA form, the CDR3 reads TGCGCCAGCAGCCCCGGTAGCGGGGTAAACACCGGGGAGCTGTTTTTT. Translation: CASSPGSGVNTGELFF.

V is TRBV9 and J is TRBJ2-5; possible D gene TRBD2, 5 bases. Trimming cost V 4 bases and J 4 bases, with 11 bases left between them. The CDR3 is 13 amino acids. Germline V gives CDR1 SGDLS, CDR2 YYNGEE. Here the CDR3 reads CASSIPGRETQYF. The DNA for the CDR3 is TGTGCCAGCAGCATACCGGGGAGAGAGACCCAGTACTTC. Looking up the rest from reference TRBV9 and TRBJ2-5 gives the full variable domain: DSGVTQTPKHLITATGQRVTLRCSPRSGDLSVYWYQQSLDQGLQFLIQYYNGEERAKGNILERFSAQQFPDLHSELNLSSLELGDSALYFCASSIPGRETQYFGPGTRLLVL.

The rearrangement joins TRBV27 to TRBJ1-1, with TRBD1 as a possible D gene (5 bases). This CDR3 is 16 amino acids long. Between the trimmed V and J ends, which lost 4 bases and 2 bases, there was a span of 17 bases. The germline V gene has CDR1 MNHEY and CDR2 SMNVEV (reference sequence). Here the CDR3 DNA reads TGTGCCAGCAGTTCCCGGGACGGAGGACCTAACACTGAAGCTTTCTTT. Protein: CASSSRDGGPNTEAFF.

This clone was detected only once. This chain uses TRBV5-4 with TRBJ2-1; 11 nucleotides align to TRBD2. The junction had 4 bases not matched to a gene; V was cut back by 4 bases and J by 7 bases. The germline V gene has CDR1 SGHNT and CDR2 YYREEE (reference sequence). CDR3 length: 14 amino acids. This CDR3 is CASSKGLAGNEQFF. The CDR3 DNA reads as TGTGCCAGCAGCAAAGGACTAGCGGGTAATGAGCAGTTCTTC.

This chain joins TRBV4-1 and TRBJ2-5; 8 positions agree with TRBD2. V was pared by 0 bases and J by 5 bases, with 14 bases of the junction left unmatched. Germline CDR1 MGHRA, CDR2 YSYEKL. The CDR3 sequence is 18 residues long. CDR3 in amino acids: CASSQEPRGTRRLETQYF. CDR3 nucleotide sequence: TGCGCCAGCAGCCAAGAGCCGCGCGGGACTAGGAGATTGGAGACCCAGTACTTC.

V usage is TRBV7-9 and J usage is TRBJ2-7; D is perhaps TRBD2 (5 bases). V lost 5 bases and J lost 3, with 14 bases in between. Germline lookup yields CDR1 SEHNR and CDR2 FQNEAQ (reference sequence). The CDR3 runs to 14 residues. The CDR3 nucleotides read TGTGCCAGCAGCGTCGATTATCGGGACTACGAGCAGTACTTC. It encodes CASSVDYRDYEQYF.

This sequence joins TRBV6-1 and TRBJ2-7, with D uncertain. Between the trimmed V and J ends, which lost 1 base and 6 bases, there was a span of 7 bases. The CDR3 is 12 amino acids. In germline, CDR1 is MNHNS, CDR2 SASEGT. The CDR3 nucleotides read TGTGCCAGCAGTGAAGGACCCTCCGAGCAGTACTTC. Translated, it gives CASSEGPSEQYF.

This chain uses TRBV6-5 with TRBJ1-1, with D tentatively TRBD1 (5 bases). The CDR3 length is 16 residues. In germline, CDR1 is MNHEY, CDR2 SVGAGI. Trimming removed 0 bases at V and 4 bases at J, with 15 bases between. CDR3 in amino acids: CASSYSRGQKVTEAFF. The CDR3 nucleotides read TGTGCCAGCAGTTACTCAAGGGGCCAGAAAGTCACTGAAGCTTTCTTT.